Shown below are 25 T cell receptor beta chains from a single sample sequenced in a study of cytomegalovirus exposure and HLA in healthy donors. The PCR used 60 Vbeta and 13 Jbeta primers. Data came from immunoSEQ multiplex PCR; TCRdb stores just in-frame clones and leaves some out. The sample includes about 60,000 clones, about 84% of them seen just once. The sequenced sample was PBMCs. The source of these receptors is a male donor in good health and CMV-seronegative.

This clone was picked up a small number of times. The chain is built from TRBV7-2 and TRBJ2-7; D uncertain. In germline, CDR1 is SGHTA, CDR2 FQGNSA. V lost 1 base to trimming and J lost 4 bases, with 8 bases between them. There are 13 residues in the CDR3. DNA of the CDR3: TGTGCCAGCAGCTTAGTCGCCCGGTACGAGCAGTACTTC. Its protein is CASSLVARYEQYF.

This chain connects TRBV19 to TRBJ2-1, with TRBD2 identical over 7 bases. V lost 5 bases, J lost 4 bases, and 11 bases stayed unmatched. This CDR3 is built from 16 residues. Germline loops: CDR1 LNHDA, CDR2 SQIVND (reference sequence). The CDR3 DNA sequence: TGTGCCAGTAGTTTCGGACTAGGATTTTCGTACAATGAGCAGTTCTTC. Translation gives CASSFGLGFSYNEQFF.

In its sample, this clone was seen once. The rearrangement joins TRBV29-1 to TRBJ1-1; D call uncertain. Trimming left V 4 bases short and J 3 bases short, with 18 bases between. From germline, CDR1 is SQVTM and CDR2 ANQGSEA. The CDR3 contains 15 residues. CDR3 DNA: TGCAGCGTTGTACCCCACGGTCGGCGGGACACTGAAGCTTTCTTT. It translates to CSVVPHGRRDTEAFF. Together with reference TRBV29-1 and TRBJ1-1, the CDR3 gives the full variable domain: SAVISQKPSRDICQRGTSLTIQCQVDSQVTMMFWYRQQPGQSLTLIATANQGSEATYESGFVIDKFPISRPNLTFSTLTVSNMSPEDSSIYLCSVVPHGRRDTEAFFGQGTRLTVV.

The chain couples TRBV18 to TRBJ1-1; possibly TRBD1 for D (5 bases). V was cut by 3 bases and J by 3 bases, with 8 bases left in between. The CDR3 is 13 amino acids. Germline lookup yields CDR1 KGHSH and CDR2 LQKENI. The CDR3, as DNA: TGTGCCAGCTCACCGGTGACAGACACTGAAGCTTTCTTT. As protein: CASSPVTDTEAFF.

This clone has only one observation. The CDR3 loop is CAWSVRLQLTYNEQFF. The CDR3 DNA is TGTGCCTGGAGTGTACGTCTACAGCTTACCTACAATGAGCAGTTCTTC. The gene calls are TRBV30 and TRBJ2-1, with no clear D. The CDR3 contains 16 residues. Deletions cut 0 bases from V and 2 bases from J, with 14 bases between. Germline V gene lookup returns CDR1 GTSNPN and CDR2 SVGIG (reference sequence).

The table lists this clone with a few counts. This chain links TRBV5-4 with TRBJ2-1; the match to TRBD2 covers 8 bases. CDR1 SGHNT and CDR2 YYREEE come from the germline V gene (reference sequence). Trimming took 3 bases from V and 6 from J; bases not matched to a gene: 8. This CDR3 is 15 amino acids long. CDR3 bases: TGTGCCAGCAGCTCGTCCGGGACTAGGACCAATGAGCAGTTCTTC. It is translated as CASSSSGTRTNEQFF.

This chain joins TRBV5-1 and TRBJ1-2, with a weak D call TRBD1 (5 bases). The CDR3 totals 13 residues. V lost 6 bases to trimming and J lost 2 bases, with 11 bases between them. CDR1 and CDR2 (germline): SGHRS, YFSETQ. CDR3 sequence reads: CASNPGGNYGYTF. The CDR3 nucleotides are TGCGCCAGCAATCCGGGGGGAAACTATGGCTACACCTTC.

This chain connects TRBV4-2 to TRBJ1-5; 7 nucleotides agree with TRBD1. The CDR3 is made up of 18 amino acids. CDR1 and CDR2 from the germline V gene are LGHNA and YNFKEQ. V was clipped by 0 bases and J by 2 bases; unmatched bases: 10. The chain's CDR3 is CASSQDSKTDRGNQPQHF. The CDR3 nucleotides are TGTGCCAGCAGCCAAGATAGCAAAACCGACAGGGGCAATCAGCCCCAGCATTTT.

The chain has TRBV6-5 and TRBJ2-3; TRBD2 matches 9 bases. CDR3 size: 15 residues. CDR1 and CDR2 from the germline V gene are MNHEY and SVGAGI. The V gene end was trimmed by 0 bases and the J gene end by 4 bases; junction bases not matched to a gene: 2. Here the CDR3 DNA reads TGTGCCAGCAGTTACTCTCTAGCGGGGTCAGATACGCAGTATTTT. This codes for CASSYSLAGSDTQYF.

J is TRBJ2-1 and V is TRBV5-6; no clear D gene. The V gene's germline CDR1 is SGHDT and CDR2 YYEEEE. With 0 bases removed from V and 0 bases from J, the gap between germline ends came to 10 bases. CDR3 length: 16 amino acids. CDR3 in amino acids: CASSLGLPRSYNEQFF. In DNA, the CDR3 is TGTGCCAGCAGCTTGGGTCTGCCGCGCTCCTACAATGAGCAGTTCTTC.

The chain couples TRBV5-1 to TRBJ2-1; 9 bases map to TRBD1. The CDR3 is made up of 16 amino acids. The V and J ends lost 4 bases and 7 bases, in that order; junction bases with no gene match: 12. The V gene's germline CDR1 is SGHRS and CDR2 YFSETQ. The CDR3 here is CASSLAVRDRVNEQFF. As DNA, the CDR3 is TGCGCCAGCAGCCTTGCAGTACGGGACAGGGTAAATGAGCAGTTCTTC.

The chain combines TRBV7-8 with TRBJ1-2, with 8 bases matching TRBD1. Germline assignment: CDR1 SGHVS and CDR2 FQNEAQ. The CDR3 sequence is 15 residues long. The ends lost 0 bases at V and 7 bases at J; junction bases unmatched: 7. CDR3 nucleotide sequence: TGTGCCAGCAGCTTAGCGCGTACAGGGGGTGGTGGCTACACCTTC. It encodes CASSLARTGGGGYTF. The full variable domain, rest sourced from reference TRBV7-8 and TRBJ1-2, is GAGVSQSPRYKVAKRGQDVALRCDPISGHVSLFWYQQALGQGPEFLTYFQNEAQLDKSGLPSDRFFAERPEGSVSTLKIQRTQQEDSAVYLCASSLARTGGGGYTFGSGTRLTVV.

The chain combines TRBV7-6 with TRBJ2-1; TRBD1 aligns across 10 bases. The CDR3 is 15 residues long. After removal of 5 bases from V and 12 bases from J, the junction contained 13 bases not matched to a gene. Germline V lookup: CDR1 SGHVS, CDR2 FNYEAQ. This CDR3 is CASSPPGTGVFGQFF. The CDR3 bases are TGTGCCAGCAGCCCACCCGGGACAGGGGTTTTTGGGCAGTTCTTC.

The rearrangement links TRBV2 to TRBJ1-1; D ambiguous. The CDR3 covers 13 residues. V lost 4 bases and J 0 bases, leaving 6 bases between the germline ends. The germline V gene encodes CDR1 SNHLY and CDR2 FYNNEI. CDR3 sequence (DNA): TGTGCCAGCAGTGCTCTTCTGAACACTGAAGCTTTCTTT. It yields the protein CASSALLNTEAFF.

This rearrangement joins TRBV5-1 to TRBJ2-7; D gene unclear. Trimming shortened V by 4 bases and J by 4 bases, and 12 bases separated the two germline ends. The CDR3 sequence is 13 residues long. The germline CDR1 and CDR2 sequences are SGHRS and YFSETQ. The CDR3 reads CASSKDSYYEQYF. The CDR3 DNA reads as TGCGCCAGCAGCAAAGACTCGTATTACGAGCAGTACTTC.

The DNA for the CDR3 is TGTGCCGCCGGGCGGGACAGTCATGGGGGCAATGAGCAGTTCTTC. This sequence encodes CAAGRDSHGGNEQFF. V is TRBV30 and J is TRBJ2-1; maybe TRBD1 (7 bases). The CDR3 is 15 residues long. Germline V gives CDR1 GTSNPN, CDR2 SVGIG (reference sequence). V was trimmed by 8 bases and J by 6 bases, leaving 23 bases between them.

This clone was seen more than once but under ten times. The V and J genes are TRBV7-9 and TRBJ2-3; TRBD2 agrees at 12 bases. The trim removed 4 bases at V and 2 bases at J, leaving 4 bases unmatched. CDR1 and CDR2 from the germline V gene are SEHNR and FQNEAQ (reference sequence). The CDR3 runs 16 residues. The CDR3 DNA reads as TGTGCCAGCAGCTCCGGACTAGCGGGGACCACAGATACGCAGTATTTT. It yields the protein CASSSGLAGTTDTQYF.

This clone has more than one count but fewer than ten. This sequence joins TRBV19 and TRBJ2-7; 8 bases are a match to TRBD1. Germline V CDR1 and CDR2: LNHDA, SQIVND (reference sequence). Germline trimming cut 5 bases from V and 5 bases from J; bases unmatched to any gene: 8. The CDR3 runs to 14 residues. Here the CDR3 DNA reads TGTGCCAGTAGTTCTGGACAGGGCGGGGACGAGCAGTACTTC. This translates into CASSSGQGGDEQYF.

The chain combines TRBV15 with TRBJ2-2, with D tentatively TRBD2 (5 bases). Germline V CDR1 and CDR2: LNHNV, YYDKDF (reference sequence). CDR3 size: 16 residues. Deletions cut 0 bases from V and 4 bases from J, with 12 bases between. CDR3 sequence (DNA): TGTGCCACCAGCAGAGATCTCGAGGGTCTCACCGGGGAGCTGTTTTTT. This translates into CATSRDLEGLTGELFF.

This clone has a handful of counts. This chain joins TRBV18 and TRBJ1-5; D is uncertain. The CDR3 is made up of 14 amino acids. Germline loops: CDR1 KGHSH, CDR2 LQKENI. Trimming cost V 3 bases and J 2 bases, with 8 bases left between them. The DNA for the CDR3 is TGTGCCAGCTCACCGGAGGGAGGCAATCAGCCCCAGCATTTT. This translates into CASSPEGGNQPQHF.

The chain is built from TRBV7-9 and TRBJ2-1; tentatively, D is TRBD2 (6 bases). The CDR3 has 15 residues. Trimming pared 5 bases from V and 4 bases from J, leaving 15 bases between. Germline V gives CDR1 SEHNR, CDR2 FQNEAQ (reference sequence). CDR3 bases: TGTGCCAGCAGCATACGGGTGGGGACTTACAATGAGCAGTTCTTC. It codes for CASSIRVGTYNEQFF.

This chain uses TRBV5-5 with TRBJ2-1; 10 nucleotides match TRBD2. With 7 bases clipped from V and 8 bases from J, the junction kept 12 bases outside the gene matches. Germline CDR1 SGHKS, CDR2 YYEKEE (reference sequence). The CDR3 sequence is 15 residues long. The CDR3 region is CASGLASGGFYEQFF. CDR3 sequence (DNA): TGTGCCAGCGGGCTGGCTAGCGGGGGTTTTTATGAGCAGTTCTTC.

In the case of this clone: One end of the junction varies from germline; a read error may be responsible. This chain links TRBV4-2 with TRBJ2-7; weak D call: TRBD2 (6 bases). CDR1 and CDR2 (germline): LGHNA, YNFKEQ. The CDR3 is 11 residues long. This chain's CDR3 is CASSQEGLLSF. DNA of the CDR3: TGTGCCAGCAGCCAAGAAGGACTACTGAGCTTC.

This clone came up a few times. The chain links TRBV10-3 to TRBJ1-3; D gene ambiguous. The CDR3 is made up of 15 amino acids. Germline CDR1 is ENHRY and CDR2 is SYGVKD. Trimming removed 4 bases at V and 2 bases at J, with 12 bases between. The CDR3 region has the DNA TGTGCCATCAGTGGTCGGAGTAGCCCTGGAAACACCATATATTTT. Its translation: CAISGRSSPGNTIYF.

The CDR3 here is CAISGTGADNEKLFF. The CDR3 region has the DNA TGTGCCATCAGTGGGACAGGGGCCGACAATGAAAAACTGTTTTTT. V and J are TRBV10-3 and TRBJ1-4; 9 bases are a match to TRBD1. The CDR3 covers 15 residues. Germline values: CDR1 ENHRY, CDR2 SYGVKD. V lost 4 bases, J lost 5 bases, and 5 bases stayed unmatched.